These 22 T cell receptor beta chains were sequenced from one sample in a study of PD-1 blockade in classical Hodgkin lymphoma. The method was immunoSEQ multiplex PCR; TCRdb's version includes in-frame clones alone and lacks a portion of them. Here the sample spans about 98,000 clones, 80% to 90% being singletons. Brentuximab vedotin exposure varied among the patients, all of whom had relapsed after autologous stem cell transplantation. The starting material was peripheral blood mononuclear cells (PBMCs), obtained before the second cycle of nivolumab. These TCRs come from a human donor with classical Hodgkin lymphoma.

J is TRBJ2-7 and V is TRBV6-1; no clear D gene. Germline V gives CDR1 MNHNS, CDR2 SASEGT. The germline V and J ends were trimmed by 2 bases and 2 bases, with 13 bases remaining between them. The CDR3 sequence is 15 residues long. CDR3: CASSEHTAAPYEQYF. DNA of the CDR3: TGTGCCAGCAGTGAACACACAGCCGCTCCCTACGAGCAGTACTTC.

This chain connects TRBV7-2 to TRBJ2-5; a weak D match, TRBD1 (7 bases). The CDR3 totals 14 residues. Germline CDR1 SGHTA, CDR2 FQGNSA. V shed 5 bases and J shed 5 bases, with 15 bases lying between them. The CDR3 here is CASSQDRAGETQYF. Written as DNA, the CDR3 is TGTGCCAGCAGCCAAGACAGGGCGGGGGAGACCCAGTACTTC. Full variable domain (outside the CDR3, taken from reference TRBV7-2 and TRBJ2-5): GAGVSQSPSNKVTEKGKDVELRCDPISGHTALYWYRQSLGQGLEFLIYFQGNSAPDKSGLPSDRFSAERTGGSVSTLTIQRTQQEDSAVYLCASSQDRAGETQYFGPGTRLLVL.

This clone turned up a few times. The genes are TRBV7-2 and TRBJ1-5; the D is unclear. Between the trimmed V and J ends, which lost 2 bases and 1 base, there was a span of 9 bases. This CDR3 spans 15 amino acids. The germline CDR1 and CDR2 sequences are SGHTA and FQGNSA. CDR3 amino acids: CASSLIGDSNQPQHF. As DNA, the CDR3 is TGTGCCAGCAGCTTAATCGGCGACAGCAATCAGCCCCAGCATTTT.

The rearrangement joins TRBV27 to TRBJ1-5; a weak D match, TRBD1 (5 bases). Per germline, CDR1 MNHEY and CDR2 SMNVEV (reference sequence). V gave up 0 bases and J gave up 7 bases, with 7 bases separating them. The CDR3 sequence is 13 residues long. CDR3 protein: CASSLSGPQPQHF. CDR3 nucleotide sequence: TGTGCCAGCAGTTTATCGGGACCCCAGCCCCAGCATTTT.

The rearrangement joins TRBV6-6 to TRBJ1-1; D is possibly TRBD1 (6 bases). The ends were cut back, 5 bases at V and 4 bases at J, with 14 bases in the middle. Germline loops: CDR1 MNHNY, CDR2 SVGAGI (reference sequence). This CDR3 has 14 amino acids. The CDR3 sequence is CASSPSGAATEAFF. In nucleotides, the CDR3 is TGTGCCAGCAGTCCCTCGGGGGCCGCCACTGAAGCTTTCTTT.

The V and J genes are TRBV23-1 and TRBJ2-1; a weak D match, TRBD1 (6 bases). TRBV23-1 is marked as an open reading frame, function uncertain. The CDR3 length is 13 residues. V dropped 7 bases and J dropped 7 bases, with 14 bases sitting between them. The CDR3 loop reads CASTNGTPNEQFF. In DNA form, the CDR3 reads TGCGCCAGCACCAACGGGACACCGAATGAGCAGTTCTTC.

This chain uses TRBV11-3 with TRBJ2-2, with TRBD2 matching 8 bases. From germline, CDR1 is SGHNT and CDR2 YENEEA. The J segment lost 1 base and the V segment lost 6 bases, leaving 4 bases of the junction unmatched. This CDR3 is 15 amino acids long. In DNA, the CDR3 is TGTGCCAGCAGTCCCAGCGGGGGGAACACCGGGGAGCTGTTTTTT. It yields the protein CASSPSGGNTGELFF.

This clone was seen more than once but under ten times. The rearrangement uses TRBV15 and TRBJ1-3, with D maybe TRBD1 (5 bases). The V and J ends lost 1 base and 0 bases respectively, with 7 bases between them. CDR1 and CDR2 (germline): LNHNV, YYDKDF (reference sequence). The CDR3 totals 15 residues. The CDR3 nucleotides are TGTGCCACCAGCAGAGTGAGGGGCTCTGGAAACACCATATATTTT. Translated, it gives CATSRVRGSGNTIYF.

The genes are TRBV10-3 and TRBJ2-2; D is undetermined. Looked up from germline, CDR1 is ENHRY and CDR2 is SYGVKD. The length of the CDR3 is 12 residues. Trimming removed 6 bases from V and 6 bases from J, with 8 bases in between. The CDR3 sequence is CAISYSPGELFF. Here the CDR3 DNA reads TGTGCCATCAGCTACTCCCCCGGGGAGCTGTTTTTT.

The sample holds one count of this clone. V gene TRBV10-3 combines with J gene TRBJ1-5; perhaps TRBD1 as D (6 bases). Trimming pared 3 bases from V and 8 bases from J, leaving 11 bases between. This CDR3 spans 13 amino acids. Germline values: CDR1 ENHRY, CDR2 SYGVKD. CDR3 residues: CAISDGRDKPQHF. The CDR3, as DNA: TGTGCCATCAGTGACGGCAGGGACAAGCCCCAGCATTTT.

In regard to this clone: The sample has other DNA sequences that encode this CDR3 too. The V and J genes are TRBV9 and TRBJ2-3, with 8 bases matching TRBD1. CDR1 is SGDLS and CDR2 is YYNGEE in the germline V gene. Germline trimming cut 5 bases from V and 0 bases from J; bases unmatched to any gene: 2. The CDR3 sequence is 14 residues long. CDR3: CASSRTGSTDTQYF. Here the CDR3 DNA reads TGTGCCAGCAGTAGGACAGGGAGCACAGATACGCAGTATTTT. Full variable domain (rest looked up from reference TRBV9 and TRBJ2-3): DSGVTQTPKHLITATGQRVTLRCSPRSGDLSVYWYQQSLDQGLQFLIQYYNGEERAKGNILERFSAQQFPDLHSELNLSSLELGDSALYFCASSRTGSTDTQYFGPGTRLTVL.

This clone is a singleton in its sample. V and J are TRBV25-1 and TRBJ2-7; 10 bases agree with TRBD1. The trim removed 4 bases at V and 4 bases at J, leaving 1 base unmatched. CDR1 is MGHDK and CDR2 is SYGVNS in the germline V gene. This CDR3 region has 13 residues. The CDR3 DNA sequence: TGTGCCAGCAGTGCGGACAGGGGGTACGAGCAGTACTTC. This translates into CASSADRGYEQYF.

The V gene is TRBV19, the J gene TRBJ1-4; no reliable D call. V lost 7 bases and J lost 10, with 16 bases in between. This CDR3 is 13 amino acids long. Germline V lookup: CDR1 LNHDA, CDR2 SQIVND (reference sequence). CDR3 in amino acids: CASMRSPVGKLFF. CDR3 nucleotides: TGTGCCAGTATGAGATCCCCTGTCGGAAAACTGTTTTTT.

The chain combines TRBV7-9 with TRBJ2-3; 9 nucleotides match TRBD2. V shed 5 bases and J 0 bases; nucleotides not matched to a gene: 3. This CDR3 has 15 amino acids. Germline CDR1 SEHNR, CDR2 FQNEAQ (reference sequence). CDR3 loop: CASSPTSGSTDTQYF. In DNA form, the CDR3 reads TGTGCCAGCAGCCCGACTAGCGGCAGCACAGATACGCAGTATTTT. The full variable domain, its missing parts supplied by reference TRBV7-9 and TRBJ2-3, is DTGVSQNPRHKITKRGQNVTFRCDPISEHNRLYWYRQTLGQGPEFLTYFQNEAQLEKSRLLSDRFSAERPKGSFSTLEIQRTEQGDSAMYLCASSPTSGSTDTQYFGPGTRLTVL.

This chain joins TRBV23-1 and TRBJ2-1, with 7 bases that match TRBD2. TRBV23-1 is given ORF status, its function remaining uncertain. The length of the CDR3 is 13 residues. V trimming: 8 bases; J trimming: 5 bases; junction bases outside the gene matches: 6. CDR3 nucleotides: TGCGCCAGCCCTACTAGCGCCAACAATGAGCAGTTCTTC. This gives the protein CASPTSANNEQFF.

Here the CDR3 reads CASSLYTGNTEAFF. CDR3 DNA: TGTGCCAGCAGCTTATACACAGGGAACACTGAAGCTTTCTTT. The V gene is TRBV7-9, the J gene TRBJ1-1; tentatively, D is TRBD1 (5 bases). From germline, CDR1 is SEHNR and CDR2 FQNEAQ (reference sequence). The CDR3 is 14 residues long. The V end was cut by 2 bases, the J end by 1 base, with 8 bases between.

The chain carries TRBV5-1 and TRBJ2-7; a weak D match, TRBD2 (6 bases). Germline CDR1 and CDR2: SGHRS and YFSETQ. Between the trimmed V and J ends, which lost 5 bases and 0 bases, there was a span of 15 bases. The CDR3 runs 15 residues. The CDR3 DNA follows: TGCGCCAGCAGTGTAGCGGCGGGAATCTCCTACGAGCAGTACTTC. It encodes CASSVAAGISYEQYF.

The chain links TRBV11-2 to TRBJ2-1; D is perhaps TRBD2 (5 bases). The V end lost 1 base, the J end lost 9 bases, and 22 bases lay between the germline ends. This CDR3 spans 17 amino acids. The germline V gene encodes CDR1 SGHAT and CDR2 FQNNGV. The CDR3 DNA reads TGTGCCAGCAGCTTAGTCGTAGTGACGGGATTTCACGGTGAGCAGTTCTTC. As protein: CASSLVVVTGFHGEQFF. Combining the CDR3 with reference TRBV11-2 and TRBJ2-1 gives the whole variable domain EAGVAQSPRYKIIEKRQSVAFWCNPISGHATLYWYQQILGQGPKLLIQFQNNGVVDDSQLPKDRFSAERLKGVDSTLKIQPAKLEDSAVYLCASSLVVVTGFHGEQFFGPGTRLTVL.

This chain uses TRBV5-4 with TRBJ2-7, with D possibly being TRBD1 or TRBD2 (6 bases each). With 4 bases removed from V and 2 bases from J, the gap between germline ends came to 16 bases. From germline, CDR1 is SGHNT and CDR2 YYREEE (reference sequence). The CDR3 has 15 residues. Here the CDR3 reads CASSPGGGATYEQYF. CDR3 nucleotide sequence: TGTGCCAGCAGCCCCGGGGGCGGGGCGACCTACGAGCAGTACTTC.

This chain links TRBV5-8 with TRBJ2-1; 9 bases line up with TRBD2. The trim removed 3 bases at V and 7 bases at J, leaving 8 bases unmatched. CDR1 and CDR2 (germline): SGHTS, YDEGEE. The CDR3 loop spans 15 amino acids. The CDR3, as DNA: TGTGCCAGCAGCTCCGGGACTAGCAATTTGAATGAGCAGTTCTTC. It translates to CASSSGTSNLNEQFF.

The chain joins TRBV12-5 to TRBJ2-1; D uncertain. Germline V gives CDR1 LGHNT, CDR2 FRNRAP. V gave up 2 bases and J gave up 4 bases, with 12 bases separating them. The CDR3 contains 15 residues. The CDR3 nucleotides read TGTGCTAGTGGTTTGCTAATTAGCCTGTACAATGAGCAGTTCTTC. Translation: CASGLLISLYNEQFF.

The chain combines TRBV5-1 with TRBJ1-5; D remains ambiguous. Trimming pared 5 bases from V and 4 bases from J, leaving 10 bases between. The CDR3 is made up of 13 amino acids. The germline V gene has CDR1 SGHRS and CDR2 YFSETQ. Written as DNA, the CDR3 is TGCGCCAGCAGTCTAGAGCCGAATCAGCCCCAGCATTTT. Residues: CASSLEPNQPQHF.